The present T cell receptor (beta chain) was sequenced within a study of T-cell memory formation after mild COVID-19 (dated by TCRdb to the early 2020s). Regarding the study in general: Most TCR sequence clusters were specific to one of the two donors. Longitudinal TCRalpha and TCRbeta repertoire sequencing tracked T-cell clones expanding and contracting after mild COVID-19 in two donors. Two young, previously healthy adult volunteers, one female and one male, were included in the cohort. What the study reported, not specific to this receptor: Contracting CD4+ clones were located mainly in the CM and EM memory subsets, whereas CD8+ clones were found to be enriched in EMRA. Some responding clones were detected in pre-infection memory, which suggested that pre-existing cross-reactive memory T cells had joined the SARS-CoV-2 response. Clones that contracted from day 15 to 85 showed balanced CD4/CD8 phenotypes, whereas a second wave of clones that expanded from day 15 to 37 leaned towards CD4+. SARS-CoV-2 specificity was not confirmed for the second-wave clones peaking on day 37. The study included only two mild cases, and larger cohorts that include severe cases with pre-infection samples were judged to be necessary.

The sequencer listed for this sample is Illumina NovaSeq 6000. Using 5'RACE with constant-segment primers, TCRalpha and TCRbeta cDNA libraries were constructed, with sample barcodes and unique molecular identifiers added in the process. Trizol reagent was used to extract RNA from every sample. Libraries were amplified in two PCR steps, with a second sample barcode and Illumina TruSeq adapters added in the second step. Sequencing of libraries was performed on an Illumina NovaSeq with 2 x 150 bp paired-end reads. The study's processing was this. The reads were demultiplexed and collapsed into UMI-guided consensus sequences using migec v1.2.7. Using mixcr v2.1.11, UMI consensuses were aligned to TRA and TRB V and J templates and then assembled into clonotypes. A clonotype was counted as expanded or contracted only if both edgeR and NoisET called the change significant, with noise models trained on biological replicates. For edgeR calls, the thresholds were a false discovery rate-adjusted p below 0.01 and a log2 fold-change of 1. As an exploratory analysis of dynamics, PCA with hierarchical clustering was applied to max-normalized trajectories of the 1000 most abundant clonotypes. Separately sequenced CD4+ and CD8+ repertoires were used to assign the CD4 or CD8 phenotype of responding clones. TCRdb reran the public reads through fastp at Q25 and MiXCR, keeping productive beta chains. Identical CDR3 protein sequences are pooled into one entry, listed with their most common genes and DNA. Here the V and J calls rest on TCRdb's processing, not on the authors' analysis. Across this sample there are some 410,000 distinct CDR3 sequences, with under 25% seen only once. The top ten clonotypes cover around 12% of the sample.

Worth noting for this clonotype: What antigen it recognizes has not been identified. Base-call qualities are not available, and no considerably larger clone is one nucleotide away.

Ficoll-Paque density gradient centrifugation was used to isolate PBMCs. Taken from cysteine to phenylalanine, the CDR3 has 11 residues. The entry retains the CDR3 DNA only, 33 bases that are in frame from base 1. The trim is 8 bases for V and 5 bases for J, with a gap of 4 bases between the germline ends. Sequences were obtained from PBMCs or a T cell subset sorted from them (not recorded which). The sequence was obtained from an adult woman who had mild COVID-19 (a few samples of this study predate the infection). The sample titles of this study are shuffled in the database, so cell type and time point are left out; the donor was told from shared clones. The rearranged chain carries TRBV12-3 or TRBV12-4 and TRBJ2-6; a confident D gene designation cannot be given. The DNA sequence is given as TGTGCCAGCCTACGGGCCAACGTCCTGACTTTC. Its protein is CASLRANVLTF.